Listed below are T cell receptor beta chains from one sample, sequenced in a study of naive and memory T cell subsets. TCRdb re-derived calls from the UMI-ligation and nested PCR reads in MiXCR, one entry per CDR3 protein. Of 130,000 to 150,000 distinct CDR3 sequences listed, more than 15% are singletons. Source material: naive CD4+ T cells from blood. Every receptor here comes from a human donor in good health. Both conserved end residues are part of each CDR3. A D gene is named only where the DNA matches it firmly. Only part of the rows carry a size: once, few, many, or a class if the clone is expanded.

j_gene | abundance | v_gene | d_gene | CDR3aa | CDR3nt
TRBJ2-7 | few | TRBV12-3/TRBV12-4 | NA | CASTPGSRYEQYF | TGTGCCAGCACCCCCGGATCTCGGTACGAGCAGTACTTC
TRBJ2-1 | few | TRBV27 | TRBD2 | CASESGRALEQFF | TGTGCCAGCGAGAGCGGGAGGGCCCTTGAGCAGTTCTTC
TRBJ1-3 | NA | TRBV7-9 | NA | CASSLMSSGNTIYF | TGTGCCAGCAGCTTAATGAGCTCTGGAAACACCATATATTTT
TRBJ2-3 | few | TRBV5-4 | NA | CASLLNPLSTDTQYF | TGTGCCAGCCTCTTGAATCCACTATCCACAGATACGCAGTATTTT
TRBJ1-3 | NA | TRBV4-2 | NA | CASSQGRVSGAGNTIYF | TGTGCCAGCAGCCAAGGGAGGGTGTCTGGTGCAGGAAACACCATATATTTT
TRBJ2-2 | NA | TRBV28 | NA | CASTRSLSTGELFF | TGTGCCAGCACCCGGTCGTTGAGCACCGGGGAGCTGTTTTTT
TRBJ1-1 | NA | TRBV5-1 | NA | CASRTSAGTEAFF | TGCGCCAGCAGAACTTCCGCCGGCACTGAAGCTTTCTTT
TRBJ2-7 | NA | TRBV29-1 | NA | CSVEEGGARGEQYF | TGCAGCGTTGAAGAAGGGGGGGCCAGAGGTGAGCAGTACTTC
TRBJ1-5 | NA | TRBV5-4 | NA | CASSETGGPVGDQPQHF | TGTGCCAGCAGTGAGACGGGGGGCCCGGTCGGTGATCAGCCCCAGCATTTT
TRBJ2-2 | NA | TRBV3-1 | NA | CASTRKGQGSLTGELFF | TGTGCCAGCACCCGAAAAGGGCAGGGATCCCTGACCGGGGAGCTGTTTTTT
TRBJ1-6 | NA | TRBV20-1 | NA | CSARVGGAVNSPLHF | TGCAGTGCTAGAGTTGGGGGGGCAGTGAATTCACCCCTCCACTTT
TRBJ1-2 | few | TRBV27 | TRBD1 | CASSRDRGEGGGYTF | TGTGCCAGCAGTCGGGACAGGGGGGAAGGGGGTGGCTACACCTTC
TRBJ2-5 | NA | TRBV11-1 | NA | CASSRDRWAGETQYF | TGTGCCAGCAGCCGAGACAGATGGGCCGGAGAGACCCAGTACTTC
TRBJ2-4 | NA | TRBV20-1 | NA | CSAVPRRWAKNIQYF | TGCAGTGCCGTACCTAGACGATGGGCCAAAAACATTCAGTACTTC
TRBJ1-5 | NA | TRBV19 | NA | CASSIDRSNQPQHF | TGTGCCAGTAGTATCGACAGGAGCAATCAGCCCCAGCATTTT
TRBJ2-1 | few | TRBV7-8 | NA | CASSLMGKDPEQFF | TGTGCCAGCAGCTTAATGGGGAAGGACCCCGAGCAGTTCTTC
TRBJ1-5 | NA | TRBV24-1 | NA | CATSATGGNQPQHF | TGTGCCACCAGTGCTACCGGCGGGAATCAGCCCCAGCATTTT
TRBJ1-5 | NA | TRBV2 | NA | CASRQLYSNQPQHF | TGTGCCAGCAGACAGCTATATAGCAATCAGCCCCAGCATTTT
TRBJ2-7 | NA | TRBV5-1 | TRBD1 | CASSAQGVTYEQYF | TGCGCCAGCAGCGCCCAGGGGGTGACCTACGAGCAGTACTTC
TRBJ2-4 | NA | TRBV27 | TRBD1 | CASSLGQGWNIQYF | TGTGCCAGCAGTCTTGGACAGGGGTGGAACATTCAGTACTTC
TRBJ2-1 | NA | TRBV9 | TRBD2 | CASSVTSGSWEQFF | TGTGCCAGCAGCGTAACTAGCGGGAGTTGGGAGCAGTTCTTC
TRBJ2-7 | NA | TRBV9 | NA | CASSTPGAGSYEQYF | TGTGCCAGCAGCACCCCAGGTGCGGGCTCCTACGAGCAGTACTTC
TRBJ2-2 | NA | TRBV7-3 | NA | CASSLTGTGAGELFF | TGTGCCAGCAGCTTAACCGGGACTGGGGCCGGGGAGCTGTTTTTT
TRBJ2-2 | NA | TRBV10-3 | NA | CAISDEWEVSSGELFF | TGTGCCATCAGTGATGAGTGGGAGGTTTCCTCCGGGGAGCTGTTTTTT
TRBJ2-7 | NA | TRBV20-1 | TRBD1 | CSARETGGSYEQYF | TGCAGTGCTAGAGAGACAGGGGGCTCCTACGAGCAGTACTTC
TRBJ1-5 | NA | TRBV7-2 | TRBD1 | CASSWGQGNQPQHF | TGTGCCAGCAGCTGGGGACAGGGCAATCAGCCCCAGCATTTT
TRBJ2-7 | NA | TRBV20-1 | TRBD1 | CSARGQGAAYEQYF | TGCAGTGCTAGGGGGCAGGGGGCCGCCTACGAGCAGTACTTC
TRBJ2-3 | few | TRBV20-1 | NA | CSARTTVSTDTQYF | TGCAGTGCTAGAACGACAGTGAGCACAGATACGCAGTATTTT
TRBJ1-1 | NA | TRBV7-2 | TRBD1 | CASSKVRGLNTEAFF | TGTGCCAGCAGCAAAGTAAGGGGGCTGAACACTGAAGCTTTCTTT
TRBJ2-7 | few | TRBV2 | NA | CASSERRNSYEQYF | TGTGCCAGCAGTGAACGCCGGAACTCCTACGAGCAGTACTTC
TRBJ2-3 | NA | TRBV20-1 | TRBD2 | CSAGFPLAGVQHTQYF | TGCAGTGCCGGATTTCCCCTAGCGGGAGTTCAGCATACGCAGTATTTT
TRBJ2-7 | few | TRBV5-1 | NA | CASSFVGFSPGRLNEQYF | TGCGCCAGCAGCTTCGTGGGATTTTCGCCGGGCAGGTTAAACGAGCAGTACTTC
TRBJ1-6 | few | TRBV6-5 | TRBD1 | CASRKLTGGYYNSPLHF | TGTGCCAGCAGGAAATTGACAGGGGGTTATTATAATTCACCCCTCCACTTT
TRBJ2-1 | NA | TRBV5-1 | NA | CASSLVQGSYNEQFF | TGCGCCAGCAGCTTGGTTCAGGGTTCCTACAATGAGCAGTTCTTC
TRBJ2-7 | few | TRBV20-1 | TRBD2 | CSAKGLAGPEYEQYF | TGCAGTGCCAAGGGACTAGCGGGACCAGAGTACGAGCAGTACTTC
TRBJ1-6 | NA | TRBV20-1 | NA | CSAIPGAANNSPLHF | TGCAGTGCGATACCCGGTGCAGCCAATAATTCACCCCTCCACTTT
TRBJ2-7 | NA | TRBV19 | NA | CAITNFMGTRGPYEQYF | TGTGCCATTACGAATTTTATGGGGACGCGGGGACCCTACGAGCAGTACTTC
TRBJ2-1 | NA | TRBV11-2 | TRBD1 | CASSLAGRRDRGDEQFF | TGTGCCAGCAGCTTAGCAGGAAGGCGGGACAGGGGTGATGAGCAGTTCTTC
TRBJ2-1 | NA | TRBV5-1 | NA | CASRLASEQFF | TGCGCCAGCAGGCTAGCGAGTGAGCAGTTCTTC
TRBJ1-3 | few | TRBV4-1 | NA | CASSQDPSSGNTIYF | TGCGCCAGCAGCCAAGATCCTAGCTCTGGAAACACCATATATTTT
TRBJ2-2 | many | TRBV12-3/TRBV12-4 | TRBD2 | CASSLGLAGVGGELFF | TGTGCCAGCAGCCTGGGACTAGCGGGAGTAGGGGGGGAGCTGTTTTTT
TRBJ2-3 | few | TRBV20-1 | TRBD2 | CSARTSGTDTQYF | TGCAGTGCCCGGACTAGCGGCACAGATACGCAGTATTTT
TRBJ2-5 | many | TRBV29-1 | TRBD1 | CSVADRGRETQYF | TGCAGCGTCGCGGACAGGGGAAGAGAGACCCAGTACTTC
TRBJ2-7 | NA | TRBV6-6 | NA | CASTNRPAEQYF | TGTGCCAGCACCAATCGACCGGCCGAGCAGTACTTC
TRBJ1-5 | NA | TRBV27 | TRBD1 | CASSLGQGHNQPQHF | TGTGCCAGCAGTTTGGGACAGGGGCATAATCAGCCCCAGCATTTT
TRBJ2-7 | many | TRBV14 | NA | CASSRGQHSYEQYF | TGTGCCAGCAGCCGGGGCCAGCATTCCTACGAGCAGTACTTC
TRBJ2-7 | few | TRBV6-5 | TRBD1 | CASRLIYRDRISYEQYF | TGTGCCAGCAGACTAATATACCGGGACAGAATTTCCTACGAGCAGTACTTC
TRBJ2-2 | many | TRBV20-1 | NA | CSAVETVNTGELFF | TGCAGTGCTGTTGAGACAGTGAACACCGGGGAGCTGTTTTTT
TRBJ2-5 | few | TRBV28 | TRBD2 | CASSSWTSGKGGQETQYF | TGTGCCAGCAGCAGCTGGACTAGCGGGAAGGGGGGACAAGAGACCCAGTACTTC
TRBJ2-3 | few | TRBV23-1 | TRBD1 | CASSQYNQNGQGGTDTQYF | TGCGCCAGCAGTCAATACAACCAGAATGGACAGGGTGGAACAGATACGCAGTATTTT
TRBJ1-5 | NA | TRBV10-3 | TRBD1 | CAISESGGGLNQPQHF | TGTGCCATCAGTGAGTCTGGAGGGGGCCTCAATCAGCCCCAGCATTTT
TRBJ2-1 | NA | TRBV7-2 | NA | CASSGRTAYNEQFF | TGTGCCAGCAGCGGGAGGACGGCCTACAATGAGCAGTTCTTC
TRBJ1-2 | few | TRBV19 | TRBD1 | CASSAPHRTGEVPNYGYTF | TGTGCCAGTAGTGCTCCCCATCGGACAGGGGAAGTGCCTAACTATGGCTACACCTTC
TRBJ2-1 | NA | TRBV18 | NA | CASSGPVTTNEQFF | TGTGCCAGCTCGGGCCCGGTCACTACCAATGAGCAGTTCTTC
TRBJ2-1 | NA | TRBV15 | NA | CATSREANNEQFF | TGTGCCACCAGCAGAGAAGCGAACAATGAGCAGTTCTTC
TRBJ2-2 | few | TRBV24-1 | NA | CATSDFVNSGNTGELFF | TGTGCCACCAGTGATTTCGTCAATAGCGGTAACACCGGGGAGCTGTTTTTT
TRBJ2-2 | few | TRBV24-1 | TRBD1 | CATRGQGPTGELFF | TGTGCCACCAGAGGACAGGGTCCCACCGGGGAGCTGTTTTTT